This entry lists 2 T cell receptor beta chains sequenced from one sample in a study of patients and donors after allogeneic stem cell transplantation. MiXCR, applied by TCRdb to the RT-PCR reads, yields one record per CDR3 protein. The data contain about 160,000 distinct CDR3 sequences, about 24% of them seen just once; the ten biggest clones take up about 25%. Sequenced input: blood, either unsorted or a sorted T cell fraction (not recorded which). The receptors derive from a human donor who was either an allogeneic HSCT recipient or a stem cell or donor lymphocyte infusion donor (not recorded which). It is not recorded whose cells these are; they may come from a transplant donor.

The rearrangement joins TRBV5-4 to TRBJ1-2, with a tentative D call TRBD1 (5 bases). This CDR3 has 16 residues. V was pared by 3 bases and J by 3 bases, with 18 bases between. CDR1 SGHNT and CDR2 YYREEE come from the germline V gene (reference sequence). In DNA form, the CDR3 reads TGTGCCAGCAGCTCGCGGGGCGGGTACAAGTACTATGGCTACACCTTC. Amino acid sequence: CASSSRGGYKYYGYTF.

The sample holds many counts of this clonotype. The V gene is TRBV29-1, the J gene TRBJ2-2, with D tentatively TRBD1 or TRBD2 (5 bases each). The V gene's germline CDR1 is SQVTM and CDR2 ANQGSEA. The germline V and J ends were trimmed by 5 bases and 7 bases, with 17 bases remaining between them. This CDR3 has 14 amino acids. CDR3 loop: CSVSPGPWGGELFF. The CDR3, as DNA: TGCAGCGTTAGCCCGGGACCTTGGGGCGGGGAGCTGTTTTTT.